Following are 22 T cell receptor beta chains from one sample sequenced in a study of Ad26.COV2.S vaccination and SARS-CoV-2 variants (dated by TCRdb to the early 2020s). The library came from the immunoSEQ multiplex PCR assay. As stored in TCRdb, this immuneACCESS dataset retains in-frame rearrangements with V and J assigned. A fraction of the clones does not appear; measured against another copy, unresolved V genes explain less than half of the discrepancy, and the remainder lacks a known reason. The sample table lists a few hundred thousand clones, 83% of them with a count of one. Around 7% of the sample is in the top ten clones. Sample treatment or condition, as interpreted from the label and publication: around 19 received Ad26.COV2.S at low or high dose, single or two shots; about 5 received placebo; per-sample allocation not given. Repertoires of vaccine and placebo recipients were sequenced from samples taken on day 63 after the first injection.

Source: peripheral blood, taken in a trial of Ad26.COV2.S vaccine versus placebo. These receptor sequences come from a person aged 18-60 years who received the Ad26.COV2.S COVID-19 vaccine or a placebo.

This clone was seen only once. This chain joins TRBV11-2 and TRBJ2-3; 11 positions agree with TRBD2. This CDR3 is 16 amino acids long. The V gene end was trimmed by 6 bases and the J gene end by 4 bases; junction bases not matched to a gene: 9. CDR1 is SGHAT and CDR2 is FQNNGV in the germline V gene. The CDR3 loop is CASRSYSGRAPDTQYF. The CDR3 region has the DNA TGTGCCAGCAGATCCTATAGCGGGAGGGCCCCAGATACGCAGTATTTT.

The chain combines TRBV5-1 with TRBJ1-4; D is perhaps TRBD1 (6 bases). Germline V lookup: CDR1 SGHRS, CDR2 YFSETQ. CDR3 length: 16 amino acids. Trimming stripped 0 bases from V and 4 bases from J, with 13 bases between. The CDR3 here is CASSLEGRGYNEKLFF. CDR3 DNA sequence: TGCGCCAGCAGCTTGGAAGGCAGGGGTTATAATGAAAAACTGTTTTTT.

This chain uses TRBV11-2 with TRBJ1-2, with a tentative D call TRBD1 (6 bases). Trimming cost V 1 base and J 0 bases, with 9 bases left between them. Germline CDR1 is SGHAT and CDR2 is FQNNGV. The CDR3 loop spans 15 amino acids. CDR3 sequence (DNA): TGTGCCAGCAGCTTAGTGGGGGCTTCTAACTATGGCTACACCTTC. Translation gives CASSLVGASNYGYTF.

The chain employs TRBV5-1 and TRBJ2-7, with 15 bases identical to TRBD2. The CDR3 consists of 15 residues. The V and J ends lost 2 bases and 7 bases, in that order; junction bases with no gene match: 4. CDR1 and CDR2 from the germline V gene are SGHRS and YFSETQ. The CDR3 nucleotides read TGCGCCAGCAGCTTCGGGACTAGCGGGGGGAAGGAGCAGTACTTC. Its protein product is CASSFGTSGGKEQYF.

Remarks on this clone: Other DNA sequences of this sample code for an identical CDR3. The CDR3 coding sequence is TGTGCCAGCAGCTTGGTCCCAGGCAATCAGCCCCAGCATTTT. Protein: CASSLVPGNQPQHF. The V gene is TRBV5-5, the J gene TRBJ1-5, with D uncertain. V was trimmed by 0 bases and J by 2 bases, leaving 6 bases between them. This CDR3 comprises 14 residues. Germline values: CDR1 SGHKS, CDR2 YYEKEE (reference sequence).

The chain employs TRBV19 and TRBJ2-1; TRBD1 matches 8 bases. The V gene's germline CDR1 is LNHDA and CDR2 SQIVND (reference sequence). Losses at the gene ends were 6 bases for V and 7 bases for J; bases not matched to a gene: 8. The CDR3 runs to 14 residues. CDR3 sequence reads: CASRRTGRENEQFF. CDR3 nucleotide sequence: TGTGCCAGTAGGAGGACAGGGAGAGAAAATGAGCAGTTCTTC. Complete variable domain (other parts from reference TRBV19 and TRBJ2-1): DGGITQSPKYLFRKEGQNVTLSCEQNLNHDAMYWYRQDPGQGLRLIYYSQIVNDFQKGDIAEGYSVSREKKESFPLTVTSAQKNPTAFYLCASRRTGRENEQFFGPGTRLTVL.

This clone was recorded a few times. The chain joins TRBV3-1 (or the pseudogene TRBV3-2) to TRBJ1-3; D uncertain. This CDR3 region has 14 residues. Germline values: CDR1 LGHDT, CDR2 YNNKEL (reference sequence). V was shortened by 6 bases and J by 2 bases, with 11 bases between the two germline ends. The CDR3 sequence: CASRRTAAGNTIYF. In DNA form, the CDR3 reads TGTGCCAGCAGACGGACGGCAGCTGGAAACACCATATATTTT.

V usage is TRBV28 and J usage is TRBJ1-6; D not resolved. This CDR3 region has 12 residues. Germline CDR1 MDHEN, CDR2 SYDVKM. V was pared by 5 bases and J by 6 bases, with 5 bases between. CDR3 coding DNA: TGTGCCAGCAGTGCAACTAATTCACCCCTCCACTTT. This codes for CASSATNSPLHF.

This clone was picked up one time. J is TRBJ2-3 and V is TRBV18, with TRBD1 identical over 9 bases. The CDR3 runs to 16 residues. Germline V gene lookup returns CDR1 KGHSH and CDR2 LQKENI. Germline trimming cut 6 bases from V and 6 bases from J; bases unmatched to any gene: 13. The CDR3 region is CASSGNRGRTGDTQYF. Written as DNA, the CDR3 is TGTGCCAGCTCCGGGAACAGGGGGCGTACAGGGGATACGCAGTATTTT. The variable domain in full, with the rest retrieved from reference TRBV18 and TRBJ2-3, is NAGVMQNPRHLVRRRGQEARLRCSPMKGHSHVYWYRQLPEEGLKFMVYLQKENIIDESGMPKERFSAEFPKEGPSILRIQQVVRGDSAAYFCASSGNRGRTGDTQYFGPGTRLTVL.

The V gene is TRBV6-5, the J gene TRBJ2-7; tentatively, D is TRBD2 (5 bases). V lost 4 bases and J 2 bases, leaving 9 bases between the germline ends. The germline V gene encodes CDR1 MNHEY and CDR2 SVGAGI. The CDR3 is 13 residues long. The CDR3 DNA follows: TGTGCCAGCAGTTCTGACGGGACCTACGAGCAGTACTTC. Amino acids: CASSSDGTYEQYF.

The CDR3 region is CASSRTGDYGYTF. The CDR3 nucleotides read TGTGCCAGCAGCCGGACAGGGGACTATGGCTACACCTTC. The chain has TRBV27 and TRBJ1-2; 9 bases line up with TRBD1. Looked up from germline, CDR1 is MNHEY and CDR2 is SMNVEV (reference sequence). The CDR3 spans 13 residues. Trimming removed 6 bases from V and 3 bases from J; junction bases left unmatched: 2.

The chain is built from TRBV30 and TRBJ2-7, with a possible D match to TRBD1 (6 bases). Trimming stripped 0 bases from V and 7 bases from J, with 13 bases between. Germline CDR1 is GTSNPN and CDR2 is SVGIG (reference sequence). This CDR3 region has 13 residues. CDR3 coding DNA: TGTGCCTGGAGTGTTTACAGGGCGGGTGAGCAGTACTTC. It specifies CAWSVYRAGEQYF.

This clone occurred a few times. The rearrangement uses TRBV7-2 and TRBJ1-3; 7 positions match TRBD1. This CDR3 is built from 16 residues. V was pared by 5 bases and J by 1 base, with 8 bases of the junction left unmatched. Germline CDR1 SGHTA, CDR2 FQGNSA. CDR3: CASSPGQSRSGNTIYF. The CDR3 DNA follows: TGTGCCAGCAGCCCGGGACAGAGTCGGTCTGGAAACACCATATATTTT.

The chain has TRBV29-1 and TRBJ1-4; TRBD1 matches at 8 bases. Germline lookup yields CDR1 SQVTM and CDR2 ANQGSEA. The CDR3 consists of 17 residues. V lost 7 bases to trimming and J lost 3 bases; unmatched junction nucleotides: 16. The CDR3 DNA follows: TGCAGCGCCTGTCTTAGGACAGGGTATCTAGCTAATGAAAAACTGTTTTTT. Its translation is CSACLRTGYLANEKLFF.

The table lists this clone with a few counts. V and J are TRBV7-9 and TRBJ1-5; TRBD1 matches at 8 bases. V lost 1 base to trimming and J lost 0 bases; unmatched junction nucleotides: 5. CDR1 and CDR2 (germline): SEHNR, FQNEAQ (reference sequence). This CDR3 comprises 17 residues. CDR3 loop: CASSLVGQADSNQPQHF. DNA of the CDR3: TGTGCCAGCAGCTTAGTGGGACAGGCTGATAGCAATCAGCCCCAGCATTTT.

J is TRBJ2-1 and V is TRBV24-1, with TRBD2 matching 12 bases. Germline V gives CDR1 KGHDR, CDR2 SFDVKD. This CDR3 spans 16 amino acids. Unmatched junction bases numbered 6, after V lost 3 bases and J lost 7 bases. CDR3 loop: CATSDPSGRAMNEQFF. DNA for the CDR3: TGTGCCACCAGTGATCCTAGCGGGAGGGCCATGAATGAGCAGTTCTTC.

The chain joins TRBV5-1 to TRBJ2-1; TRBD1 matches 7 bases. The V gene's germline CDR1 is SGHRS and CDR2 YFSETQ. The CDR3 is made up of 17 amino acids. Unmatched junction bases numbered 12, after V lost 0 bases and J lost 6 bases. CDR3 loop: CASSLGGRTGLVNEQFF. The CDR3 nucleotides are TGCGCCAGCAGCTTGGGGGGTCGGACAGGCCTAGTCAATGAGCAGTTCTTC.

The gene calls are TRBV15 and TRBJ2-5; 11 bases match TRBD2. Unmatched junction bases numbered 1, after V lost 0 bases and J lost 4 bases. The CDR3 totals 15 residues. Per germline, CDR1 LNHNV and CDR2 YYDKDF (reference sequence). The CDR3 reads CATSRDSGGAETQYF. The CDR3 DNA sequence: TGTGCCACCAGCAGAGATAGCGGGGGGGCAGAGACCCAGTACTTC.

The CDR3 reads CASSEGWGGLSYEQYF. In DNA, the CDR3 is TGTGCCAGCAGTGAAGGTTGGGGGGGCCTATCCTACGAGCAGTACTTC. The chain has TRBV6-1 and TRBJ2-7; TRBD2 might be the D (7 bases). CDR1 and CDR2 from the germline V gene are MNHNS and SASEGT. V lost 1 base and J 1 base, leaving 14 bases between the germline ends. The CDR3 is 16 amino acids.

The V gene is TRBV3-1 (or the pseudogene TRBV3-2), the J gene TRBJ1-1; 12 bases fit TRBD1. CDR1 is LGHDT and CDR2 is YNNKEL in the germline V gene (reference sequence). J was trimmed by 11 bases and V by 4 bases; bases with no gene match: 8. This CDR3 spans 14 amino acids. The CDR3 loop reads CASSPGTGGVGAFF. The CDR3 DNA follows: TGTGCCAGCAGCCCCGGGACAGGGGGCGTTGGGGCTTTCTTT.

The rearrangement joins TRBV9 to TRBJ1-4, with 7 bases matching TRBD1. Germline V gives CDR1 SGDLS, CDR2 YYNGEE. CDR3 length: 14 amino acids. With 0 bases clipped from V and 7 bases from J, the junction kept 3 bases outside the gene matches. CDR3 region: CASSVAGGSEKLFF. The CDR3 DNA sequence: TGTGCCAGCAGCGTAGCAGGGGGTAGTGAAAAACTGTTTTTT. Looking up the rest from reference TRBV9 and TRBJ1-4 gives the full variable domain: DSGVTQTPKHLITATGQRVTLRCSPRSGDLSVYWYQQSLDQGLQFLIQYYNGEERAKGNILERFSAQQFPDLHSELNLSSLELGDSALYFCASSVAGGSEKLFFGSGTQLSVL.

The chain couples TRBV19 to TRBJ2-3; D not certain. V lost 8 bases to trimming and J lost 3 bases, with 9 bases between them. Looked up from germline, CDR1 is LNHDA and CDR2 is SQIVND (reference sequence). The CDR3 consists of 12 residues. The CDR3 protein is CASASRTDTQYF. The DNA of the CDR3 is TGTGCCAGTGCTTCTAGAACAGATACGCAGTATTTT.